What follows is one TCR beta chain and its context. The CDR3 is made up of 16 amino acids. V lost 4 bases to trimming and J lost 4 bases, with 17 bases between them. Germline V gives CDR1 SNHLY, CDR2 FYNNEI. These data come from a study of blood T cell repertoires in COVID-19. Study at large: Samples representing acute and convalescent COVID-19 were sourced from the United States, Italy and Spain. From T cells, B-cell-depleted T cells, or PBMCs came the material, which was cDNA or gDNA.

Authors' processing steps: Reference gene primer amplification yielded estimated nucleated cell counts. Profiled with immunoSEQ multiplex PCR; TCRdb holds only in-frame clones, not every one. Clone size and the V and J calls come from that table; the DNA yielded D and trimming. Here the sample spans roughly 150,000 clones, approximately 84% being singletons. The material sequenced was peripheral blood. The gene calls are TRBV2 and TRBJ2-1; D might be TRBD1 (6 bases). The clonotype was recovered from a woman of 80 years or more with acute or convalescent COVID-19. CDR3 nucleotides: TGTGCCAGCAGTGGACAGGTAACCTTTGCGTACAATGAGCAGTTCTTC. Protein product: CASSGQVTFAYNEQFF.